This is a list of T cell receptor beta chains from one sample in a study of cytomegalovirus exposure and HLA in healthy donors. TCRdb keeps only in-frame clones here, not all; method: immunoSEQ multiplex PCR. The top ten clones hold around 2% of a sample with fewer than 200,000 clones, around 75% of them seen once. Source material: PBMCs. These receptors were taken from a human donor in good health. Each CDR3 is given without its conserved first and last residue.

V | CDR3
TRBV5-4 | ASRTWGGIQETQY
TRBV6-6 | ASMRQGVEAF
TRBV7-9 | ASSLAASNEQF
TRBV7-2 | ASSSQGYGYT
TRBV6-5 | ASSTQPTGYEQY
TRBV29-1 | SVRGSDNQPQH
TRBV15 | ATSREGGTVYEQY
TRBV7-7 | ASSPGTGRYEQY
TRBV4-3 | ASSQEPGQGIRYGYT
TRBV6-5 | ASSIDGGSGNTIY
TRBV6-5 | ASSYSWAGNSPLH
TRBV7-9 | ASTETGVNTGELF
TRBV5-1 | ASSPALAGGSYEQY
TRBV6-1 | ASSEARQGRYT
TRBV21-1 | ASSRGLAGPPSYEQY
TRBV18 | ASSPGDTQY
TRBV7-2 | ASSLAPRGSNQPQH
TRBV7-9 | SSSVTEGVGTVPYGYT
TRBV7-9 | ASSSQRGQPYEQY
TRBV20-1 | SVPEQY
TRBV11-2 | ASSFRRGGAVSEQF
TRBV5-4 | ASSPRAGTGELF
TRBV28 | ASRFGTGKFGQPQH
TRBV25-1 | ASSEFRAATNEKLF
TRBV11-3 | ASSPPGVSSEQF
TRBV11-1 | ASSTGQIVETQY
TRBV7-3 | ASSLSGAGTDTQY
TRBV5-1 | ASSPNIAGGADTQY
TRBV5-6 | VSSPKTGSSYNEQF
TRBV6-1 | ASGYSRGYEQY
TRBV7-2 | ASSLARQNTEAF
TRBV9 | ASSVAGGRGETQY
TRBV2 | ASSGTGIETQY
TRBV25-1 | ASSDPGQETY
TRBV19 | ASSMTTGNEQF
TRBV27 | ASSLGQGLDTQY
TRBV18 | ASSPESAFGQPQH
TRBV5-6 | ASSLVLYTGELF
TRBV5-5 | ASSLVAGEGEQY
TRBV9 | ASSVQPGLHYEQY